This TCR beta chain was captured in a study of cytomegalovirus exposure and HLA in healthy donors. The CDR3 spans 14 residues. V was shortened by 2 bases and J by 0 bases, with 7 bases between the two germline ends. CDR1 is SGDLS and CDR2 is YYNGEE in the germline V gene. A multiplex PCR was run with 60 Vbeta primers and 13 Jbeta primers. Generated by immunoSEQ multiplex PCR, the TCRdb table keeps only in-frame clones and is missing some. The data contain some 110,000 clones, around 10% of them seen just once; the ten biggest clones take up under 6%. This clone was seen a handful of times. Its antigen is still unknown. Overall study findings and caveats: Later work associated roughly 15,000 TCR beta sequences with HLA alleles at 0.05 false discovery rate. Cytomegalovirus-associated status was assigned to about 170 TCR beta chains. Most of the CMV-associated TCR beta chains (in a later analysis) appeared to be HLA-restricted.

The source of this sequence is a man aged 35 to 55 in good health and CMV-seropositive. The genes are TRBV9 and TRBJ2-3, with D possibly matching TRBD2 (6 bases). The sequencing sample was made of PBMCs. The chain's CDR3 is CASSVSGSTDTQYF. The CDR3 bases are TGTGCCAGCAGCGTTAGCGGAAGCACAGATACGCAGTATTTT.